This T cell receptor beta chain was identified during a study of Ad26.COV2.S vaccination and SARS-CoV-2 variants. This CDR3 is 16 amino acids long. Germline V gives CDR1 SGDLS, CDR2 YYNGEE. Trimming at V came to 3 bases and at J to 0 bases, leaving 6 bases not matched to a gene. The treatment was: 15 to 20 received Ad26.COV2.S at low or high dose, single or two shots; five or six received placebo; per-sample allocation not given. After the first vaccine or placebo injection, samples were drawn on day 63. Sequencing was performed with immunoSEQ multiplex PCR; in TCRdb, only in-frame clones are kept and a portion is missing. The profile shows approximately 460,000 clones, approximately 90% of them singletons.

The sequencing used peripheral blood, collected in a trial of Ad26.COV2.S vaccine versus placebo. The origin of this receptor is a person between 18 and 59 years old who received the Ad26.COV2.S COVID-19 vaccine or a placebo. The chain is built from TRBV9 and TRBJ1-3; 7 bases agree with TRBD1. The CDR3 loop is CASSGQDRPSGNTIYF. For the CDR3, the DNA is TGTGCCAGCAGCGGACAGGACAGGCCCTCTGGAAACACCATATATTTT.